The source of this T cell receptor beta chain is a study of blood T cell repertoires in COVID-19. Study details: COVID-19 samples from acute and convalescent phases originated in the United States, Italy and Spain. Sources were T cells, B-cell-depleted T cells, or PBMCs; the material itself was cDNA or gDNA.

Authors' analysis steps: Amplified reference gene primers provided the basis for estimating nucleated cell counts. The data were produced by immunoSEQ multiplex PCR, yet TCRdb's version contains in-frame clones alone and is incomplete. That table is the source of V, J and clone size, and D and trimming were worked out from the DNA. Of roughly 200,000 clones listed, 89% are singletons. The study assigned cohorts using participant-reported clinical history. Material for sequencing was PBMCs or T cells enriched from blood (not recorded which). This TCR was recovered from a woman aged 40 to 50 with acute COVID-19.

This chain's CDR3 is CASHFRQSSYNEQFF. The CDR3 coding sequence is TGTGCCAGCCACTTCAGACAGAGCTCCTACAATGAGCAGTTCTTC. This chain uses TRBV5-4 with TRBJ2-1; perhaps TRBD1 as D (5 bases). V was cut by 7 bases and J by 0 bases, with 14 bases left in between. The CDR3 is 15 amino acids. The V gene's germline CDR1 is SGHNT and CDR2 YYREEE (reference sequence).